The 28 T cell receptor beta chains reported below all come from one sample, sequenced in a study of T cells in Graves' hyperthyroidism and ophthalmopathy (dated by TCRdb to the late 2010s). Libraries were made using multiplex PCR. The instrument was an Illumina HiSeq 2000. The TCR beta CDR3 regions were amplified from RNA transcripts. The first round of RT-PCR for the TCR CDR3 was performed with the HTBI primer set and the Qiagen OneStep RT-PCR kit. The raw public reads went through TCRdb reprocessing: fastp at Q25, MiXCR clone calling, in-frame beta chains kept. Each entry merges the rows of one CDR3 protein and shows their most common DNA and genes. Counted in this sample were around 280,000 distinct CDR3 sequences; around 13% of them appeared once. 7.9% of the sample goes to the ten largest clones. The sample was blood. These receptors all come from a woman in her 40s with Graves' hyperthyroidism.

Ten or more counts support this clonotype. CDR3 protein: CAISVGQGNTEAFF. CDR3 bases: TGTGCCATCAGTGTTGGGCAGGGAAACACTGAAGCTTTCTTT. The J gene is TRBJ1-1, the V gene TRBV10-3; TRBD1 is a possible D gene (5 bases). Germline V CDR1 and CDR2: ENHRY, SYGVKD. V dropped 4 bases and J dropped 2 bases, with 11 bases sitting between them. CDR3 length: 14 residues.

The sample holds many counts of this clonotype. The chain links TRBV11-2 to TRBJ2-5; TRBD1 matches at 9 bases. The CDR3 loop spans 17 amino acids. Germline trimming cut 5 bases from V and 4 bases from J; bases unmatched to any gene: 14. Germline-derived CDR1 and CDR2 are SGHAT and FQNNGV. Here the CDR3 DNA reads TGTGCCAGCAGCGCATATTACGGGACAGGGCTCCCAGAGACCCAGTACTTC. The encoded protein is CASSAYYGTGLPETQYF. Filled out from reference TRBV11-2 and TRBJ2-5, the complete variable domain reads EAGVAQSPRYKIIEKRQSVAFWCNPISGHATLYWYQQILGQGPKLLIQFQNNGVVDDSQLPKDRFSAERLKGVDSTLKIQPAKLEDSAVYLCASSAYYGTGLPETQYFGPGTRLLVL.

This clonotype was seen a few times. J is TRBJ2-5 and V is TRBV24-1, with 9 bases aligning to TRBD2. V dropped 4 bases and J dropped 5; count of bases not matched to a gene: 7. The CDR3 loop spans 15 amino acids. CDR1 KGHDR and CDR2 SFDVKD come from the germline V gene. The CDR3: CATSESLAGLETQYF. CDR3 in DNA: TGTGCCACCAGTGAGTCCCTAGCGGGATTGGAGACCCAGTACTTC.

The chain uses TRBV25-1 and TRBJ1-6; D is unresolved. Trimming stripped 4 bases from V and 0 bases from J, with 7 bases between. From germline, CDR1 is MGHDK and CDR2 SYGVNS. The CDR3 is made up of 15 amino acids. The CDR3 region is CASSAKSSYNSPLHF. In DNA form, the CDR3 reads TGTGCCAGCAGTGCCAAGAGCTCCTATAATTCACCCCTCCACTTT.

In this sample, this clonotype turned up many times. The J gene is TRBJ2-7, the V gene TRBV10-3; D is possibly TRBD2 (5 bases). CDR1 and CDR2 from the germline V gene are ENHRY and SYGVKD. The CDR3 totals 13 residues. V was clipped by 7 bases and J by 4 bases, with 14 bases between them. This CDR3 is CAINRDSEYEQYF. The CDR3 DNA is TGTGCCATCAACCGAGATAGCGAGTACGAGCAGTACTTC.

This clonotype was detected ten times or more. The chain uses TRBV29-1 and TRBJ2-1, with 8 bases matching TRBD2. CDR1 SQVTM and CDR2 ANQGSEA come from the germline V gene. CDR3 length: 17 amino acids. With V trimmed by 3 bases and J by 6 bases, 16 bases remained unmatched. CDR3 nucleotides: TGCAGCGTTGAGCGCACAGAGATAGCGGGACCCTCCAATGAGCAGTTCTTC. This encodes CSVERTEIAGPSNEQFF.

This clonotype appeared a few times. V is TRBV12-3 or TRBV12-4 and J is TRBJ2-7, with D hard to call. CDR3 size: 14 residues. Trimming took off 6 bases at V and 0 bases at J, with 12 bases between the two ends. The CDR3 nucleotides are TGTGCCAGCAGCCCCTCCCTCCTCTCCTACGAGCAGTACTTC. This codes for CASSPSLLSYEQYF.

The sample holds many counts of this clonotype. This sequence joins TRBV4-1 and TRBJ2-7; D might be TRBD1 (6 bases). Looked up from germline, CDR1 is MGHRA and CDR2 is YSYEKL. CDR3 length: 13 amino acids. Trimming shortened V by 2 bases and J by 7 bases, and 12 bases separated the two germline ends. CDR3 in amino acids: CASSQRDTREQYF. For the CDR3, the DNA is TGCGCCAGCAGCCAACGGGACACGCGGGAGCAGTACTTC.

V and J are TRBV12-3 or TRBV12-4 and TRBJ2-7; 7 positions match TRBD1. After removal of 6 bases from V and 4 bases from J, the junction contained 9 bases not matched to a gene. The CDR3 is made up of 14 amino acids. This CDR3 is CASRRGQVQYEQYF. The CDR3 nucleotides are TGTGCCAGCAGGCGTGGACAGGTCCAATACGAGCAGTACTTC.

This clonotype was seen many times. V gene TRBV15 combines with J gene TRBJ1-1; unclear D gene. Germline V lookup: CDR1 LNHNV, CDR2 YYDKDF (reference sequence). This CDR3 has 17 residues. The V gene lost 2 bases and the J gene lost 0 bases, with 16 bases spanning the gap. The DNA for the CDR3 is TGTGCCACCAGCAGACCTATACTTCTGACGGTGAACACTGAAGCTTTCTTT. Translation: CATSRPILLTVNTEAFF.

The chain has TRBV4-1 and TRBJ1-5; no clear D gene. Germline V gene lookup returns CDR1 MGHRA and CDR2 YSYEKL. V dropped 0 bases and J dropped 1 base, with 7 bases sitting between them. CDR3 length: 15 residues. CDR3 bases: TGCGCCAGCAGCCAAGAAAGGGTAAGCAATCAGCCCCAGCATTTT. Its translation: CASSQERVSNQPQHF.

The chain has TRBV5-6 and TRBJ1-2, with 8 bases aligning to TRBD1. The CDR3 spans 16 residues. CDR1 and CDR2 from the germline V gene are SGHDT and YYEEEE. The V and J ends lost 0 bases and 5 bases, in that order; junction bases with no gene match: 9. The DNA for the CDR3 is TGTGCCAGCAGCTTGGCAGGGGGCGTCCCATTTTATGGCTACACCTTC. Amino acids: CASSLAGGVPFYGYTF.

The chain combines TRBV5-1 with TRBJ2-3, with TRBD2 matching 9 bases. Germline lookup yields CDR1 SGHRS and CDR2 YFSETQ. The V segment lost 1 base and the J segment 5 bases; nucleotides outside the gene matches: 5. The CDR3 spans 15 residues. CDR3 sequence (DNA): TGCGCCAGCAGCTTGTCTAGCGGGAATCGAGATACGCAGTATTTT. It yields the protein CASSLSSGNRDTQYF.

This clonotype was seen ten or more times. The gene calls are TRBV20-1 and TRBJ1-1, with 8 bases aligning to TRBD1. The CDR3 has 14 residues. Germline V gene data show CDR1 as DFQATT and CDR2 as SNEGSKA (reference sequence). The trim removed 3 bases at V and 5 bases at J, leaving 8 bases unmatched. CDR3 loop: CSASVGQGATEAFF. The DNA for the CDR3 is TGCAGTGCTAGCGTGGGGCAGGGGGCGACTGAAGCTTTCTTT.

With respect to this clonotype: A much larger clone differs by one base, so this may be a read error. The chain employs TRBV2 and TRBJ1-5, with D perhaps TRBD1 (5 bases). Trimming took off 6 bases at V and 7 bases at J, with 16 bases between the two ends. The CDR3 has 14 amino acids. The germline V gene has CDR1 SNHLY and CDR2 FYNNEI. CDR3 coding DNA: TGTGCCAGCAGAGAGGTGGGGGTTAGGCAGCCCCAGCATTTT. It codes for CASREVGVRQPQHF.

Many counts were recorded for this clonotype. The chain joins TRBV7-9 to TRBJ1-1; D is uncertain. This CDR3 region has 12 residues. Germline V gene sequence: CDR1 SEHNR, CDR2 FQNEAQ (reference sequence). V lost 1 base to trimming and J lost 11 bases, with 11 bases between them. CDR3 in DNA: TGTGCCAGCAGCTTAGAAGGGTCTAGCGCTTTCTTT. Translated, it gives CASSLEGSSAFF.

This clonotype was seen many times. The chain is built from TRBV27 and TRBJ2-7; a possible D gene is TRBD1 (6 bases). Trimming took off 8 bases at V and 0 bases at J, with 17 bases between the two ends. The CDR3 covers 15 residues. Germline-derived CDR1 and CDR2 are MNHEY and SMNVEV (reference sequence). The CDR3, as DNA: TGTGCCAGCGCCTCTGGGGGCCCTCCCTCCTACGAGCAGTACTTC. Translation: CASASGGPPSYEQYF.

This clonotype was found many times. The chain employs TRBV6-2 or TRBV6-3 and TRBJ2-5; D perhaps matches TRBD1 (5 bases). The germline CDR1 and CDR2 sequences are MNHEY and SVGEGT. Between the trimmed V and J ends, which lost 0 bases and 5 bases, there was a span of 10 bases. CDR3 length: 14 residues. CDR3 sequence (DNA): TGTGCCAGCAGTTACTCGACAGTATCGGAGACCCAGTACTTC. Its translation is CASSYSTVSETQYF.

The sample holds a few counts of this clonotype. The genes are TRBV5-6 and TRBJ1-2, with D perhaps TRBD1 (6 bases). CDR1 SGHDT and CDR2 YYEEEE come from the germline V gene. This CDR3 spans 13 amino acids. The germline V and J ends were trimmed by 2 bases and 7 bases, with 12 bases remaining between them. The CDR3 coding sequence is TGTGCCAGCAGCTTCCAACGAGGGGGTGGCTACACCTTC. Residues: CASSFQRGGGYTF.

A word on this clonotype: A much larger clone differs from this one at a single base, so this may be a read error. DNA for the CDR3: TGCAGTGCAGTCTCAAGGGTCGGGGGCGACTACGAGCAGTACTTC. Translated: CSAVSRVGGDYEQYF. V usage is TRBV20-1 and J usage is TRBJ2-7; either TRBD1 or TRBD2 may supply D (6 bases each). Germline V gene lookup returns CDR1 DFQATT and CDR2 SNEGSKA (reference sequence). This CDR3 comprises 15 residues. Trimming pared 6 bases from V and 3 bases from J, leaving 21 bases between.

This clonotype showed up just once. This sequence may be a read error, since a much larger clone differs from it by one base. The chain carries TRBV13 and TRBJ2-1; 9 bases are shared with TRBD1. This CDR3 region has 14 residues. CDR1 PRHDT and CDR2 FYEKMQ come from the germline V gene (reference sequence). CDR3 DNA: TGTGCCAGCAGCCCTGGGACAGGGCCCAATGATCAGTTCTTC. It codes for CASSPGTGPNDQFF.

This clonotype was seen at least ten times. The rearrangement links TRBV3-1 to TRBJ1-5; D not certain. Germline CDR1 is LGHDT and CDR2 is YNNKEL (reference sequence). The V gene lost 2 bases and the J gene lost 6 bases, with 14 bases spanning the gap. The CDR3 length is 15 residues. This CDR3 is CASSQTPQAGQPQHF. In nucleotides, the CDR3 is TGTGCCAGCAGCCAAACCCCCCAGGCAGGTCAGCCCCAGCATTTT.

This clonotype was recorded many times. This rearrangement joins TRBV6-1 to TRBJ2-3, with 13 positions matching TRBD2. Germline V gene lookup returns CDR1 MNHNS and CDR2 SASEGT. J lost 6 bases, V lost 7 bases, and 7 bases had no gene match. The CDR3 has 15 amino acids. CDR3 residues: CASTSGTSGTDTQYF. The CDR3 bases are TGTGCCAGCACCTCCGGGACTAGCGGGACGGATACGCAGTATTTT.

This clonotype was counted many times. This chain joins TRBV5-1 and TRBJ1-2; D might be TRBD1 (6 bases). V was trimmed by 0 bases and J by 5 bases, leaving 14 bases between them. Germline V lookup: CDR1 SGHRS, CDR2 YFSETQ. This CDR3 is 15 amino acids long. Here the CDR3 DNA reads TGCGCCAGCAGCTTGGAAATCGGGACAACATATGGCTACACCTTC. Its protein product is CASSLEIGTTYGYTF.

This clonotype was picked up a small number of times. The chain couples TRBV19 to TRBJ2-5, with 7 bases matching TRBD2. V was pared by 1 base and J by 4 bases, with 3 bases of the junction left unmatched. CDR3 length: 14 residues. The V gene's germline CDR1 is LNHDA and CDR2 SQIVND (reference sequence). This CDR3 reads CASSIAGGIETQYF. Here the CDR3 DNA reads TGTGCCAGTAGTATAGCGGGAGGAATAGAGACCCAGTACTTC. The full variable domain, with the rest looked up from reference TRBV19 and TRBJ2-5, is DGGITQSPKYLFRKEGQNVTLSCEQNLNHDAMYWYRQDPGQGLRLIYYSQIVNDFQKGDIAEGYSVSREKKESFPLTVTSAQKNPTAFYLCASSIAGGIETQYFGPGTRLLVL.

This clonotype has at least ten counts. The chain employs TRBV12-3 or TRBV12-4 and TRBJ2-6; D might be TRBD1 (6 bases). The CDR3 length is 15 residues. V was cut by 5 bases and J by 2 bases, with 10 bases left in between. DNA for the CDR3: TGTGCCAGCAGTCCCAGGGGACCTGGGGCCAACGTCCTGACTTTC. Its protein is CASSPRGPGANVLTF.

The sample holds many counts of this clonotype. This chain uses TRBV5-6 with TRBJ1-5; D possibly corresponds to TRBD1 (6 bases). In germline, CDR1 is SGHDT, CDR2 YYEEEE. The V end lost 3 bases, the J end lost 4 bases, and 17 bases lay between the germline ends. The CDR3 consists of 16 residues. The CDR3 loop is CASSSRTGQPNQPQHF. For the CDR3, the DNA is TGTGCCAGCAGCTCCCGTACTGGACAGCCTAATCAGCCCCAGCATTTT.

This clonotype has just one count. The rearrangement joins TRBV24-1 to TRBJ2-7; D unclear. Trimming removed 6 bases from V and 7 bases from J, with 12 bases in between. This CDR3 is built from 12 residues. Germline V gene sequence: CDR1 KGHDR, CDR2 SFDVKD. This chain's CDR3 is CATSKGLGEQYF. In DNA form, the CDR3 reads TGTGCCACCAGTAAAGGTCTGGGAGAGCAGTACTTC.